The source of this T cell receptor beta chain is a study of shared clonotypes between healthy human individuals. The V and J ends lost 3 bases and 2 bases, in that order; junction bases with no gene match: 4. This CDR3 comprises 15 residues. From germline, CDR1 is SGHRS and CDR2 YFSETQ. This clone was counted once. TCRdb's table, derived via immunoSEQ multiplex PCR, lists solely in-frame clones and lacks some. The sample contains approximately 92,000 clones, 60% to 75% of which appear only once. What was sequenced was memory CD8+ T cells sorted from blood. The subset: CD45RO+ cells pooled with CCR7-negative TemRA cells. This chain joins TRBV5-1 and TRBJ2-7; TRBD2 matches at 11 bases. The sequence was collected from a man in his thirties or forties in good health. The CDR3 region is CASSSGTSGTYEQYF. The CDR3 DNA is TGCGCCAGCAGCTCAGGGACTAGCGGAACCTACGAGCAGTACTTC. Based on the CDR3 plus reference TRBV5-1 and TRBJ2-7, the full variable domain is KAGVTQTPRYLIKTRGQQVTLSCSPISGHRSVSWYQQTPGQGLQFLFEYFSETQRNKGNFPGRFSGRQFSNSRSEMNVSTLELGDSALYLCASSSGTSGTYEQYFGPGTRLTVT.